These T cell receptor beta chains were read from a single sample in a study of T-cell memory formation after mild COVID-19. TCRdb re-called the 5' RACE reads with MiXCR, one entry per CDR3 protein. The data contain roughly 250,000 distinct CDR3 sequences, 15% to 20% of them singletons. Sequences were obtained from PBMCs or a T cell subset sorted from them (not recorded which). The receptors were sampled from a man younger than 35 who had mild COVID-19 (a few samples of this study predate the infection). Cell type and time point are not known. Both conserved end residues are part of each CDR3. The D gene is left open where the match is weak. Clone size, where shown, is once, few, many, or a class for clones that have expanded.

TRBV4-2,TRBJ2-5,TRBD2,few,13,CASSREGQETQYF,TGTGCCAGCAGCCGGGAGGGGCAAGAGACCCAGTACTTC
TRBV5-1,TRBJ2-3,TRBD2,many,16,CASSLAGTGLTDTQYF,TGCGCCAGCAGCTTGGCCGGGACGGGACTAACAGATACGCAGTATTTT
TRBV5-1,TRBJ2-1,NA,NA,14,CASSFSDVYNEQFF,TGCGCCAGCAGCTTTAGCGATGTCTACAATGAGCAGTTCTTC
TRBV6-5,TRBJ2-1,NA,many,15,CASSYSGQSYNEQFF,TGTGCCAGCAGTTACTCGGGACAATCCTACAATGAGCAGTTCTTC
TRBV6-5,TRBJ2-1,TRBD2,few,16,CASSYPSGSSYNEQFF,TGTGCCAGCAGTTACCCTAGCGGAAGCTCCTACAATGAGCAGTTCTTC
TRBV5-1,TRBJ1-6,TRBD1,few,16,CASSLQPGQLDSPLHF,TGCGCCAGCAGCTTACAACCGGGACAGTTAGATTCACCCCTCCACTTT
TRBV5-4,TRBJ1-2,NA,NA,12,CASSLAESGYTF,TGTGCCAGCAGCTTGGCCGAGAGCGGCTACACCTTC
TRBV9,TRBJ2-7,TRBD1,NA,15,CASSVGVTGGYEQYF,TGTGCCAGCAGCGTAGGTGTGACAGGGGGTTACGAGCAGTACTTC
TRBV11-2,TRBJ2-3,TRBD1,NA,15,CASSYGTGVTDTQYF,TGTGCCAGCAGCTACGGGACAGGCGTAACAGATACGCAGTATTTT
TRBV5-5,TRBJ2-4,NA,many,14,CASSLGVAKNIQYF,TGTGCCAGCAGCTTGGGTGTAGCCAAAAACATTCAGTACTTC
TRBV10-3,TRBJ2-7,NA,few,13,CATSRDTTYEQYF,TGTGCCACCAGCCGGGACACAACCTACGAGCAGTACTTC
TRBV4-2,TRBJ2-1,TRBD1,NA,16,CASRLRQGVSYNEQFF,TGTGCCAGCAGGCTCAGACAGGGGGTATCGTACAATGAGCAGTTCTTC